Following are 27 T cell receptor beta chains from one sample sequenced in a study of T cells in Graves' hyperthyroidism and ophthalmopathy. It was RNA transcripts that yielded the amplified TCR beta CDR3 regions. HTBI primers were used for first-round RT-PCR of the TCR CDR3. Via MiXCR, TCRdb re-called the multiplex PCR reads, giving one row per CDR3 protein. The sample consists of a few hundred thousand distinct CDR3 sequences, under 15% of them appearing once. Sequenced material: blood. These receptors were obtained from a woman aged 25 to 39 with Graves' hyperthyroidism.

This clonotype has at least ten counts. This chain links TRBV3-1 with TRBJ2-7; D call uncertain. Germline values: CDR1 LGHDT, CDR2 YNNKEL (reference sequence). Trimming shortened V by 2 bases and J by 3 bases, and 2 bases separated the two germline ends. The CDR3 runs 11 residues. As DNA, the CDR3 is TGTGCCAGCAGCCAAATCTACGAGCAGTACTTC. It yields the protein CASSQIYEQYF.

There are many counts of this clonotype. V and J are TRBV6-1 and TRBJ2-3; 15 nucleotides align to TRBD2. Germline loops: CDR1 MNHNS, CDR2 SASEGT. The CDR3 is 17 amino acids. V shed 6 bases, J shed 0 bases, and the junction held 4 bases outside the gene matches. The CDR3 protein is CASRAGTSGGSTDTQYF. The DNA of the CDR3 is TGTGCCAGCAGGGCAGGGACTAGCGGGGGGAGCACAGATACGCAGTATTTT.

The chain has TRBV4-2 and TRBJ2-1; 8 bases fit TRBD1. This CDR3 spans 15 amino acids. Germline V lookup: CDR1 LGHNA, CDR2 YNFKEQ. The V segment lost 0 bases and the J segment 6 bases; nucleotides outside the gene matches: 4. The CDR3 DNA reads as TGTGCCAGCAGCCAAGACCGCGGGACAGGCAATGAGCAGTTCTTC. Amino acid sequence: CASSQDRGTGNEQFF.

Note on this clonotype: This sequence may be a read error, since a much larger clone differs from it by one base. The chain couples TRBV14 to TRBJ1-1; D is undetermined. V dropped 3 bases and J dropped 1 base, with 6 bases sitting between them. Germline loops: CDR1 SGHDN, CDR2 FVKESK. The CDR3 totals 13 residues. In DNA, the CDR3 is TGTGCCAGCAGCCATGCTGAGAACACTGAAGCTTTCTTT. Residues: CASSHAENTEAFF.

The chain links TRBV4-1 to TRBJ2-1, with a possible D match to TRBD2 (6 bases). Germline loops: CDR1 MGHRA, CDR2 YSYEKL. There are 17 residues in the CDR3. Trimming took 1 base from V and 7 from J, leaving 20 bases between them. CDR3 sequence: CASSQVLSGREGNEQFF. The CDR3 DNA reads TGCGCCAGCAGCCAAGTCCTGTCGGGGCGGGAAGGGAATGAGCAGTTCTTC.

This clonotype has more than one count but fewer than ten. The chain recombines TRBV28 with TRBJ1-1, with TRBD1 as a possible D gene (6 bases). The CDR3 extends over 14 amino acids. Deletions cut 5 bases from V and 2 bases from J, with 12 bases between. Per the germline V gene, CDR1 is MDHEN and CDR2 is SYDVKM. Here the CDR3 DNA reads TGTGCCAGCAGTCCTCAGGGGTCCAACACTGAAGCTTTCTTT. Amino acid sequence: CASSPQGSNTEAFF.

The chain links TRBV6-9 to TRBJ2-2, with D possibly being TRBD1 (6 bases). Germline V gene lookup returns CDR1 MNHGY and CDR2 SVAAGI. V shed 3 bases and J shed 1 base, with 12 bases lying between them. The CDR3 contains 16 residues. For the CDR3, the DNA is TGTGCCAGCAGTTACGTCCAGGGGCTGAACACCGGGGAGCTGTTTTTT. It specifies CASSYVQGLNTGELFF.

The chain uses TRBV19 and TRBJ1-5; a possible D gene is TRBD1 (5 bases). CDR1 is LNHDA, CDR2 SQIVND, per germline (reference sequence). Trimming removed 5 bases from V and 2 bases from J, with 22 bases in between. The CDR3 extends over 18 amino acids. The CDR3 region is CASSPAYSWGWGNQPQHF. The CDR3 DNA follows: TGTGCCAGTAGTCCGGCTTATTCCTGGGGCTGGGGCAATCAGCCCCAGCATTTT.

As DNA, the CDR3 is TGTGCCAGCAGACGACAGGGGTGCAATGAGCAGTTCTTC. Encoded protein: CASRRQGCNEQFF. J is TRBJ2-1 and V is TRBV27; 8 bases are a match to TRBD1. This CDR3 spans 13 amino acids. From germline, CDR1 is MNHEY and CDR2 SMNVEV (reference sequence). V dropped 6 bases and J dropped 6; count of bases not matched to a gene: 4.

V gene TRBV6-4 combines with J gene TRBJ2-6, with D tentatively TRBD1 (6 bases). The germline gives CDR1 MRHNA, CDR2 SNTAGT. The V end lost 6 bases, the J end lost 0 bases, and 15 bases lay between the germline ends. The CDR3 covers 17 residues. CDR3 residues: CASSRTATTSGANVLTF. CDR3 sequence (DNA): TGTGCCAGCAGCCGGACAGCCACCACCTCTGGGGCCAACGTCCTGACTTTC.

In this sample, this clonotype turned up many times. V gene TRBV28 combines with J gene TRBJ2-7; 8 positions match TRBD1. Germline V lookup: CDR1 MDHEN, CDR2 SYDVKM. This CDR3 is built from 14 residues. V lost 6 bases and J lost 5; bases outside the gene matches: 9. The CDR3 is CASSPGQGMNEQYF. As DNA, the CDR3 is TGTGCCAGCAGCCCCGGACAGGGAATGAACGAGCAGTACTTC.

Only one count was recorded for this clonotype. V usage is TRBV28 and J usage is TRBJ2-2; 10 bases are shared with TRBD2. The CDR3 covers 16 residues. After removal of 7 bases from V and 2 bases from J, the junction contained 7 bases not matched to a gene. From germline, CDR1 is MDHEN and CDR2 SYDVKM. CDR3 sequence reads: CASTLGLAINTGELFF. The CDR3 nucleotides are TGTGCCAGCACCCTGGGACTAGCGATCAACACCGGGGAGCTGTTTTTT.

The genes are TRBV3-1 and TRBJ2-7; 9 bases agree with TRBD1. Germline lookup yields CDR1 LGHDT and CDR2 YNNKEL (reference sequence). CDR3 size: 15 residues. With V trimmed by 4 bases and J by 0 bases, 4 bases remained unmatched. CDR3 nucleotides: TGTGCCAGCAGCCTAGGACAGGGGCCCTCCTACGAGCAGTACTTC. It is translated as CASSLGQGPSYEQYF.

The chain recombines TRBV20-1 with TRBJ2-7; 8 bases fit TRBD2. Germline trimming cut 8 bases from V and 3 bases from J; bases unmatched to any gene: 12. The germline V gene encodes CDR1 DFQATT and CDR2 SNEGSKA (reference sequence). This CDR3 has 14 amino acids. In nucleotides, the CDR3 is TGCAGTCCTACCGGGGGGGGGATCCTCTACGAGCAGTACTTC. Translated, it gives CSPTGGGILYEQYF.

A remark on this clonotype: This may arise from a read error, as a much more abundant clone is one base away. V and J are TRBV29-1 and TRBJ2-3; TRBD1 might be the D (6 bases). The CDR3 spans 14 residues. CDR1 is SQVTM and CDR2 is ANQGSEA in the germline V gene. Deletions cut 6 bases from V and 2 bases from J, with 15 bases between. The CDR3 region has the DNA TGCAGCGTCCACAGGGCCACTAACACAGATACGCAGTATTTT. Its protein is CSVHRATNTDTQYF.

This clonotype has at least ten counts. The chain employs TRBV11-2 and TRBJ2-7; TRBD2 aligns across 8 bases. The V and J ends lost 5 bases and 6 bases, in that order; junction bases with no gene match: 6. This CDR3 is 13 amino acids long. Germline loops: CDR1 SGHAT, CDR2 FQNNGV. DNA of the CDR3: TGTGCCAGCAGCCGGGGGGGGTCTGGCGAGCAGTACTTC. This translates into CASSRGGSGEQYF.

Many counts were recorded for this clonotype. The chain combines TRBV18 with TRBJ1-1, with D uncertain. CDR1 KGHSH and CDR2 LQKENI come from the germline V gene. The V gene lost 1 base and the J gene lost 4 bases, with 7 bases spanning the gap. The CDR3 is 13 residues long. The CDR3 nucleotides are TGTGCCAGCTCACCACGTGTGGGCACTGAAGCTTTCTTT. It encodes CASSPRVGTEAFF.

The chain links TRBV16 to TRBJ1-6; TRBD1 might be the D (5 bases). CDR3 length: 16 residues. Trimming cost V 0 bases and J 4 bases, with 10 bases left between them. CDR1 is KGHSY and CDR2 is FQNENV in the germline V gene. CDR3: CASSQSQGAYNSPLHF. The DNA for the CDR3 is TGTGCCAGCAGCCAATCCCAGGGAGCATATAATTCACCCCTCCACTTT.

This clonotype was seen only a few times. This rearrangement joins TRBV6-2 or TRBV6-3 to TRBJ2-1, with a weak D call TRBD2 (6 bases). Germline CDR1 MNHEY, CDR2 SVGEGT. The CDR3 consists of 12 residues. Trimming removed 5 bases from V and 8 bases from J, with 10 bases in between. The CDR3 loop reads CASSASVHEQFF. The CDR3 DNA reads as TGTGCCAGCAGTGCTAGCGTGCATGAGCAGTTCTTC.

At least ten counts were recorded for this clonotype. The V and J genes are TRBV12-3 or TRBV12-4 and TRBJ2-3; D uncertain. Trimming took off 3 bases at V and 1 base at J, with 14 bases between the two ends. The CDR3 loop spans 16 amino acids. The CDR3 here is CASSFTAGFGTDTQYF. The CDR3 DNA reads as TGTGCCAGCAGTTTCACAGCCGGCTTTGGCACAGATACGCAGTATTTT.

A note on this clonotype: Just one base apart from a much larger clone, this may be a read error. The chain uses TRBV27 and TRBJ1-1; tentative D call: TRBD1 (5 bases). Germline CDR1 reads MNHEY; CDR2 reads SMNVEV (reference sequence). The CDR3 has 10 amino acids. CDR3 in DNA: TGTACCAGGGCCCAGGGTGAAGCTTTCTTT. Translated, it gives CTRAQGEAFF.

This chain links TRBV20-1 with TRBJ2-1, with 8 bases that match TRBD2. V was clipped by 3 bases and J by 0 bases; unmatched bases: 4. CDR3 length: 15 amino acids. In germline, CDR1 is DFQATT, CDR2 SNEGSKA (reference sequence). CDR3 sequence: CSASRREVSYNEQFF. CDR3 in DNA: TGCAGTGCTAGTCGGCGGGAGGTCTCCTACAATGAGCAGTTCTTC.

V gene TRBV25-1 combines with J gene TRBJ2-1; 7 bases map to TRBD1. Germline V lookup: CDR1 MGHDK, CDR2 SYGVNS. Unmatched junction bases numbered 14, after V lost 5 bases and J lost 10 bases. The CDR3 length is 15 residues. This chain's CDR3 is CASSSAGRGTEEQFF. The CDR3 coding sequence is TGTGCCAGCAGTTCCGCAGGCAGGGGGACAGAGGAGCAGTTCTTC.

The chain combines TRBV20-1 with TRBJ1-3; TRBD1 agrees at 7 bases. V lost 0 bases and J lost 2; bases outside the gene matches: 7. Germline V gene sequence: CDR1 DFQATT, CDR2 SNEGSKA (reference sequence). The CDR3 has 16 residues. CDR3 region: CSARERTGLAGNTIYF. The CDR3 bases are TGCAGTGCTAGAGAGAGGACAGGTCTGGCTGGAAACACCATATATTTT.

This clonotype was found many times. The CDR3 DNA sequence: TGTGCCAGCACCGATCGGACGGGATTAAATGAAAAACTGTTTTTT. Its translation: CASTDRTGLNEKLFF. The chain couples TRBV12-3 or TRBV12-4 to TRBJ1-4; no definite D call. This CDR3 spans 15 amino acids. The V gene lost 7 bases and the J gene lost 5 bases, with 17 bases spanning the gap.

This clonotype was seen ten or more times. This chain links TRBV7-2 with TRBJ2-5, with D hard to call. CDR1 and CDR2 (germline): SGHTA, FQGNSA. There are 12 residues in the CDR3. Trimming pared 2 bases from V and 2 bases from J, leaving 3 bases between. The CDR3 coding sequence is TGTGCCAGCAGCTTAACACAAGAGACCCAGTACTTC. Its translation: CASSLTQETQYF.

This clonotype was detected a few times. This chain links TRBV28 with TRBJ1-5; no clear D. In germline, CDR1 is MDHEN, CDR2 SYDVKM. This CDR3 comprises 16 residues. V was clipped by 6 bases and J by 4 bases, with 19 bases between them. The CDR3 nucleotides are TGTGCCAGCAGAGAAAGACTCAGGTTCGGAAATCAGCCCCAGCATTTT. Amino acid sequence: CASRERLRFGNQPQHF.